This entry lists 21 T cell receptor beta chains sequenced from one sample in a study of Ad26.COV2.S vaccination and SARS-CoV-2 variants. The treatment denotes: some 20 received Ad26.COV2.S at low or high dose, single or two shots; roughly 5 received placebo; per-sample allocation not given. Sample collection was performed on day 63 after the first vaccine or placebo injection. Method: immunoSEQ multiplex PCR; TCRdb's copy keeps in-frame clones and lacks some. The profile shows roughly 700,000 clones, 80% to 90% of them singletons. This specimen was peripheral blood, taken in a trial of Ad26.COV2.S vaccine versus placebo. The receptors stem from a person aged 18-65 years who received the Ad26.COV2.S COVID-19 vaccine or a placebo.

This clone is a singleton in its sample. The chain carries TRBV19 and TRBJ1-5; D call uncertain. CDR1 and CDR2 (germline): LNHDA, SQIVND (reference sequence). Trimming stripped 7 bases from V and 3 bases from J, with 13 bases between. This CDR3 is built from 14 residues. The CDR3 spells CASIAEGPNQPQHF. The CDR3 DNA sequence: TGTGCCAGTATCGCAGAAGGACCCAATCAGCCCCAGCATTTT.

Comments on this clone: Different DNA sequences within this sample yield the same CDR3. This chain joins TRBV9 and TRBJ1-1; 7 bases agree with TRBD1. Trimming removed 0 bases from V and 4 bases from J; junction bases left unmatched: 3. This CDR3 has 14 residues. The germline V gene encodes CDR1 SGDLS and CDR2 YYNGEE. The CDR3 nucleotides are TGTGCCAGCAGCGTAGGACAGGGAGGCACTGAAGCTTTCTTT. It codes for CASSVGQGGTEAFF.

The CDR3 here is CASSTGTSFRGQETQYF. The CDR3 DNA follows: TGTGCCAGCAGTACCGGGACTAGCTTTCGGGGCCAAGAGACCCAGTACTTC. The chain is built from TRBV2 and TRBJ2-5; the match to TRBD2 covers 9 bases. CDR1 and CDR2 (germline): SNHLY, FYNNEI. The CDR3 has 17 amino acids. Unmatched junction bases numbered 11, after V lost 5 bases and J lost 1 base.

This chain connects TRBV18 to TRBJ1-6, with unresolved D. Deletions cut 0 bases from V and 7 bases from J, with 10 bases between. The germline V gene has CDR1 KGHSH and CDR2 LQKENI. The CDR3 sequence is 15 residues long. Here the CDR3 reads CASSPPPNRNSPLHF. The CDR3 DNA sequence: TGTGCCAGCTCACCACCCCCTAATCGGAATTCACCCCTCCACTTT.

The chain carries TRBV15 and TRBJ1-3; a possible D gene is TRBD1 (6 bases). There are 18 residues in the CDR3. Trimming took 5 bases from V and 3 from J, leaving 23 bases between them. Germline-derived CDR1 and CDR2 are LNHNV and YYDKDF (reference sequence). CDR3 region: CATSRNPIQGQGGNTIYF. The CDR3 DNA sequence: TGTGCCACCAGCCGAAACCCTATACAGGGTCAGGGTGGAAACACCATATATTTT.

V is TRBV27 and J is TRBJ1-5; no clear D gene. CDR1 MNHEY and CDR2 SMNVEV come from the germline V gene (reference sequence). Trimming took off 0 bases at V and 5 bases at J, with 11 bases between the two ends. The CDR3 runs 15 residues. DNA of the CDR3: TGTGCCAGCAGTTTATCGTCGGCAGTTTATCAGCCCCAGCATTTT. This codes for CASSLSSAVYQPQHF.

The rearrangement uses TRBV29-1 and TRBJ2-1; 8 bases align to TRBD1. The CDR3 loop spans 16 amino acids. Germline CDR1 SQVTM, CDR2 ANQGSEA. The V segment lost 3 bases and the J segment 1 base; nucleotides outside the gene matches: 8. Written as DNA, the CDR3 is TGCAGCGTTGATAACAATTGGGACAGGTCCTACAATGAGCAGTTCTTC. Translating gives CSVDNNWDRSYNEQFF.

The chain links TRBV5-4 to TRBJ2-1; D is possibly TRBD1 or TRBD2 (6 bases each). Trimming took off 9 bases at V and 7 bases at J, with 23 bases between the two ends. The CDR3 extends over 15 amino acids. Germline lookup yields CDR1 SGHNT and CDR2 YYREEE (reference sequence). This CDR3 is CATEPGTGGLNEQFF. The CDR3 DNA is TGTGCCACCGAACCCGGGACTGGGGGCCTTAATGAGCAGTTCTTC.

The chain carries TRBV19 and TRBJ2-7; either TRBD1 or TRBD2 may supply D (5 bases each). CDR3 size: 17 residues. Germline V CDR1 and CDR2: LNHDA, SQIVND (reference sequence). V was trimmed by 5 bases and J by 0 bases, leaving 20 bases between them. The CDR3 protein is CASSPYTGTASSYEQYF. CDR3 DNA sequence: TGTGCCAGTAGTCCTTACACCGGGACGGCTAGCTCCTACGAGCAGTACTTC.

The V and J genes are TRBV10-3 and TRBJ1-1, with a weak D call TRBD1 (5 bases). Trimming took off 6 bases at V and 3 bases at J, with 14 bases between the two ends. CDR1 is ENHRY and CDR2 is SYGVKD in the germline V gene. The CDR3 length is 14 residues. The DNA of the CDR3 is TGTGCCATCAGCACCAGGGAAATGGACACTGAAGCTTTCTTT. This sequence encodes CAISTREMDTEAFF.

The rearrangement links TRBV10-2 to TRBJ2-5, with 10 bases identical to TRBD2. The V gene's germline CDR1 is WSHSY and CDR2 SAAADI. Germline trimming cut 0 bases from V and 5 bases from J; bases unmatched to any gene: 9. The CDR3 has 17 amino acids. In nucleotides, the CDR3 is TGCGCCAGCAGTGAGTCGAGAAGCGGGAGGGCCGGGGAGACCCAGTACTTC. It translates to CASSESRSGRAGETQYF.

The CDR3 DNA sequence: TGTGCCAGCACCGGCACAGATACGCAGTATTTT. Its protein is CASTGTDTQYF. This chain connects TRBV5-8 to TRBJ2-3; unclear D gene. Trimming shortened V by 6 bases and J by 1 base, and 3 bases separated the two germline ends. Germline-derived CDR1 and CDR2 are SGHTS and YDEGEE. This CDR3 is built from 11 residues. The full variable domain, completed using reference TRBV5-8 and TRBJ2-3, is EAGVTQSPTHLIKTRGQQATLRCSPISGHTSVYWYQQALGLGLQFLLWYDEGEERNRGNFPPRFSGRQFPNYSSELNVNALELEDSALYLCASTGTDTQYFGPGTRLTVL.

This chain links TRBV19 with TRBJ1-1; 9 bases are a match to TRBD1. The CDR3 extends over 13 amino acids. Trimming cost V 6 bases and J 5 bases; bases outside gene matches: 4. In germline, CDR1 is LNHDA, CDR2 SQIVND (reference sequence). In DNA, the CDR3 is TGTGCCAGTAGATCGACAGGGGGTACTGAAGCTTTCTTT. Encoded protein: CASRSTGGTEAFF.

V usage is TRBV10-1 and J usage is TRBJ2-3, with TRBD2 matching 11 bases. CDR3 length equals 17 residues. The V segment lost 5 bases and the J segment 2 bases; nucleotides outside the gene matches: 9. The germline V gene has CDR1 WNHNN and CDR2 SYGVQD (reference sequence). CDR3 nucleotides: TGCGCCAGCAGTTTCTCCGGGACTAGCGGCAACACAGATACGCAGTATTTT. Protein product: CASSFSGTSGNTDTQYF.

The chain employs TRBV9 and TRBJ2-3, with 8 bases aligning to TRBD2. The germline V gene encodes CDR1 SGDLS and CDR2 YYNGEE. The CDR3 consists of 16 residues. V lost 4 bases and J lost 4; bases outside the gene matches: 11. This chain's CDR3 is CASSLPSGRSADTQYF. The CDR3 DNA reads as TGTGCCAGCAGCCTCCCGAGCGGGAGATCCGCAGATACGCAGTATTTT.

This rearrangement joins TRBV5-8 to TRBJ1-1, with D possibly matching TRBD1 (6 bases). The ends were cut back, 0 bases at V and 9 bases at J, with 12 bases in the middle. The CDR3 is made up of 13 amino acids. Germline V gene lookup returns CDR1 SGHTS and CDR2 YDEGEE. The CDR3 sequence: CASSLGQGRQAFF. The DNA for the CDR3 is TGTGCCAGCAGCTTGGGGCAGGGGCGCCAAGCTTTCTTT. Supplemented by reference TRBV5-8 and TRBJ1-1, the full variable domain reads EAGVTQSPTHLIKTRGQQATLRCSPISGHTSVYWYQQALGLGLQFLLWYDEGEERNRGNFPPRFSGRQFPNYSSELNVNALELEDSALYLCASSLGQGRQAFFGQGTRLTVV.

The rearrangement joins TRBV30 to TRBJ1-2, with D unclear. Germline V gene lookup returns CDR1 GTSNPN and CDR2 SVGIG (reference sequence). V lost 4 bases and J 7 bases, leaving 13 bases between the germline ends. The CDR3 runs to 12 residues. CDR3 sequence (DNA): TGTGCCTGGACCCGTTCGGGTGTTGGCTACACCTTC. Translating gives CAWTRSGVGYTF.

The chain combines TRBV6-6 with TRBJ1-5; D is unclear. This CDR3 spans 12 amino acids. Germline CDR1 MNHNY, CDR2 SVGAGI (reference sequence). Trimming removed 0 bases at V and 9 bases at J, with 6 bases between. CDR3 loop: CASSYSAPPQHF. Written as DNA, the CDR3 is TGTGCCAGCAGTTACTCCGCCCCGCCCCAGCATTTT.

V usage is TRBV18 and J usage is TRBJ2-7; D possibly corresponds to TRBD1 (5 bases). V gave up 3 bases and J gave up 2 bases, with 11 bases separating them. CDR1 and CDR2 from the germline V gene are KGHSH and LQKENI. The CDR3 has 14 residues. In DNA, the CDR3 is TGTGCCAGCTCACCGGTTGGGGCCACCTACGAGCAGTACTTC. Protein sequence: CASSPVGATYEQYF.

A single count supports this clone. The rearrangement links TRBV5-6 to TRBJ2-1; tentative D call: TRBD2 (6 bases). V lost 0 bases and J lost 10, with 8 bases in between. CDR3 length equals 12 residues. Germline loops: CDR1 SGHDT, CDR2 YYEEEE. CDR3 amino acids: CASSLERGEQFF. In DNA, the CDR3 is TGTGCCAGCAGCTTGGAACGGGGGGAGCAGTTCTTC.

The chain recombines TRBV3-1 (or the pseudogene TRBV3-2) with TRBJ2-5; a possible D gene is TRBD2 (6 bases). The CDR3 runs to 16 residues. Looked up from germline, CDR1 is LGHDT and CDR2 is YNNKEL (reference sequence). V was clipped by 2 bases and J by 4 bases, with 17 bases between them. The DNA for the CDR3 is TGTGCCAGCAGCCAACCCCGCCGGAGGGTGGGAGAGACCCAGTACTTC. Protein sequence: CASSQPRRRVGETQYF.